This T cell receptor beta chain was observed in a study of technical replicates of blood from several donors. With 1 base removed from V and 4 bases from J, the gap between germline ends came to 8 bases. The CDR3 runs 13 residues. Germline V gene sequence: CDR1 GTSNPN, CDR2 SVGIG (reference sequence). Sequencing was performed with immunoSEQ multiplex PCR; in TCRdb, only in-frame clones are kept and a portion is missing. Here the sample spans about 8,700 clones, around 91% being singletons. Sequencing was done on a sample of PBMCs. This TCR was recovered from a human donor in good health. This chain connects TRBV30 to TRBJ1-5; D not certain. The CDR3 nucleotides are TGTGCCTGGAGTGAGAGGCGGAATCAGCCCCAGCATTTT. Its protein product is CAWSERRNQPQHF.